This T cell receptor beta chain is drawn from a study of blood T cell repertoires in COVID-19. Study-level background: Material from acute and convalescent COVID-19 was sourced from the United States, Italy and Spain. Sample material is recorded as cDNA or gDNA derived from T cells, B-cell-depleted T cells, or PBMCs.

Original processing notes: Reference gene primer amplification yielded estimated nucleated cell counts. Clones were read by immunoSEQ multiplex PCR, and TCRdb kept only the in-frame ones, dropping some. V and J calls and clone size are copied from that table; D and trimming were computed from the DNA. The repertoire holds 75,000 to 100,000 clones, with about 83% as singletons. This CDR3 is built from 14 residues. Germline V gene lookup returns CDR1 SGHTA and CDR2 FQGNSA. The V segment lost 5 bases and the J segment 3 bases; nucleotides outside the gene matches: 3. The V call is TRBV7-2, the J call TRBJ2-4, with TRBD1 matching over 8 bases. The receptor comes from a woman aged 80 or older with acute or convalescent COVID-19. Sequencing used peripheral blood. In DNA, the CDR3 is TGTGCCAGCAGCCAGGGGGCTAGCAAAAACATTCAGTACTTC. It codes for CASSQGASKNIQYF.